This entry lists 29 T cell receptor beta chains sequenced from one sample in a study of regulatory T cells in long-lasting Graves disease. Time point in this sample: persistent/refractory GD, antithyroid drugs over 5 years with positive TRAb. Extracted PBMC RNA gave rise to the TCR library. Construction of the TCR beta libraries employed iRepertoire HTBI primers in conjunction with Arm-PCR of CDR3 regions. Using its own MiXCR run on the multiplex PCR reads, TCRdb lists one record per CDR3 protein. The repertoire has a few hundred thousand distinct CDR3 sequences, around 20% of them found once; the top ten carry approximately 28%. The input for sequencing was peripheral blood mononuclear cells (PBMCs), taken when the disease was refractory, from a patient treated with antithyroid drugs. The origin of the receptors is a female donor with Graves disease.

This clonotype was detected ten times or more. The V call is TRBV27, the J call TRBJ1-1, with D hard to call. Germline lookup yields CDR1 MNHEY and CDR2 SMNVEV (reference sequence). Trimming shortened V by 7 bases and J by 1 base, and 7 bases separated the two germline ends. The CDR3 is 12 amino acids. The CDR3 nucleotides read TGTGCCAGCAAGTGGGGGAACACTGAAGCTTTCTTT. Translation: CASKWGNTEAFF.

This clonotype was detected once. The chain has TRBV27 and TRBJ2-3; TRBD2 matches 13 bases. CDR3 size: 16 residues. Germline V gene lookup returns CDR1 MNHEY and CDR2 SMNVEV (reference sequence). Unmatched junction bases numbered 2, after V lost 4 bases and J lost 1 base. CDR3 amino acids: CASSSTSGRRTDTQYF. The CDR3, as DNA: TGTGCCAGCAGTTCGACTAGCGGGAGGCGCACAGATACGCAGTATTTT.

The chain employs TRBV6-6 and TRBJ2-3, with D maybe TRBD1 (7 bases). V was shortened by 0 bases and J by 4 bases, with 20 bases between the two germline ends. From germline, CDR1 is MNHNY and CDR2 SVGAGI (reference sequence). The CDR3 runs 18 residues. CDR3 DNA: TGTGCCAGCAGTTACTCGGGCTTAGGGGGCGGGGCGGCAGATACGCAGTATTTT. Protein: CASSYSGLGGGAADTQYF.

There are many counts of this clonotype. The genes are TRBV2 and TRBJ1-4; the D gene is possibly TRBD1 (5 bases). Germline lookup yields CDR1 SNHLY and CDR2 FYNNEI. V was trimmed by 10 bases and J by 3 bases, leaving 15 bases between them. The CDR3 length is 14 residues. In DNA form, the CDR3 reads TGTGCCACACGAACCGGGACCCCTAATGAAAAACTGTTTTTT. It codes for CATRTGTPNEKLFF. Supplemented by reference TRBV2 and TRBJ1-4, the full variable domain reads EPEVTQTPSHQVTQMGQEVILRCVPISNHLYFYWYRQILGQKVEFLVSFYNNEISEKSEIFDDQFSVERPDGSNFTLKIRSTKLEDSAMYFCATRTGTPNEKLFFGSGTQLSVL.

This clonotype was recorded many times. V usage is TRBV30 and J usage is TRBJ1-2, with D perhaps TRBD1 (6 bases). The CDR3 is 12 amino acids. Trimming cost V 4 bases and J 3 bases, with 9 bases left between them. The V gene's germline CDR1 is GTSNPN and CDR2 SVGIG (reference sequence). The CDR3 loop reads CAWTDSYYGYTF. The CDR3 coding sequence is TGTGCCTGGACGGACAGCTACTATGGCTACACCTTC. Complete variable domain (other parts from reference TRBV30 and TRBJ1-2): SQTIHQWPATLVQPVGSPLSLECTVEGTSNPNLYWYRQAAGRGLQLLFYSVGIGQISSEVPQNLSASRPQDRQFILSSKKLLLSDSGFYLCAWTDSYYGYTFGSGTRLTVV.

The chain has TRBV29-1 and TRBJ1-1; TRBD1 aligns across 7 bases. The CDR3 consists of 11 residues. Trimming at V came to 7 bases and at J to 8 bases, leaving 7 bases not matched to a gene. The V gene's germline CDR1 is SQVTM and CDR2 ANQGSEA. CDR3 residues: CSAAGTAEAFF. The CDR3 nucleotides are TGCAGCGCCGCCGGGACAGCGGAAGCTTTCTTT.

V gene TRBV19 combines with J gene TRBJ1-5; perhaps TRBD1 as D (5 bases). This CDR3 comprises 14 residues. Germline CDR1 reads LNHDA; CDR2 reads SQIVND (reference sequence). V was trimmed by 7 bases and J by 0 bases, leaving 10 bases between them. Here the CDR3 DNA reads TGTGCCAGTACCCATGGGGCTAGCAATCAGCCCCAGCATTTT. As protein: CASTHGASNQPQHF.

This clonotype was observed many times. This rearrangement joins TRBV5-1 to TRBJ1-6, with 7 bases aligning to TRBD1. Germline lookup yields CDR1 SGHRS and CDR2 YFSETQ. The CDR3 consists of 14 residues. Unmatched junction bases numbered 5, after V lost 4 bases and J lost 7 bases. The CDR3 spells CASSVGQANSPLHF. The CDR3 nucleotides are TGCGCCAGCAGCGTAGGACAGGCGAATTCACCCCTCCACTTT. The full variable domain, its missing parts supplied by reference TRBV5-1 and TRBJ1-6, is KAGVTQTPRYLIKTRGQQVTLSCSPISGHRSVSWYQQTPGQGLQFLFEYFSETQRNKGNFPGRFSGRQFSNSRSEMNVSTLELGDSALYLCASSVGQANSPLHFGNGTRLTVT.

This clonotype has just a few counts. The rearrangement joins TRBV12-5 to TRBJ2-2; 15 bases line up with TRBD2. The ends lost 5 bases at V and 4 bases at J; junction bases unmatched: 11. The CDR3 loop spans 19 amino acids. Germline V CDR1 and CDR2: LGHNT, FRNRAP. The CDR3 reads CASGTRGTSGRKGTGELFF. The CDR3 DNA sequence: TGTGCTAGTGGTACCCGCGGGACTAGCGGGAGGAAAGGCACCGGGGAGCTGTTTTTT. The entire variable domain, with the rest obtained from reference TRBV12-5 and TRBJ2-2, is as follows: DARVTQTPRHKVTEMGQEVTMRCQPILGHNTVFWYRQTMMQGLELLAYFRNRAPLDDSGMPKDRFSAEMPDATLATLKIQPSEPRDSAVYFCASGTRGTSGRKGTGELFFGEGSRLTVL.

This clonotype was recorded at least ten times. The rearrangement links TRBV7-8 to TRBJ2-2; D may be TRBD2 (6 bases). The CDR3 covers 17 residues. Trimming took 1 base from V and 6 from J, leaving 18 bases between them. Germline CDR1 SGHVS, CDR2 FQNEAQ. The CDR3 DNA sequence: TGTGCCAGCAGCTTAGGGAGGGCTAGGGCCATCGCCGGGGAGCTGTTTTTT. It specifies CASSLGRARAIAGELFF.

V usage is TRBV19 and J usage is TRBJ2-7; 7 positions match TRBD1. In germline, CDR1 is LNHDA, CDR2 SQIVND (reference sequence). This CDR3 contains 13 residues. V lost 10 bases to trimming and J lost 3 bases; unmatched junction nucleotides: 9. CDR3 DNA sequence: TGTGCCACCTCATCAGGGGGTGACTACGAGCAGTACTTC. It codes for CATSSGGDYEQYF.

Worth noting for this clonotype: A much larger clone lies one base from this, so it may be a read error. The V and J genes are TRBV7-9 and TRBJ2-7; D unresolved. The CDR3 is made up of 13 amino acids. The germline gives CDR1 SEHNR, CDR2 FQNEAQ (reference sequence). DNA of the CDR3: TGTGTCAGCAGCTTCGGCGGACCCTACGAGCAGTACTTC. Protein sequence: CVSSFGGPYEQYF.

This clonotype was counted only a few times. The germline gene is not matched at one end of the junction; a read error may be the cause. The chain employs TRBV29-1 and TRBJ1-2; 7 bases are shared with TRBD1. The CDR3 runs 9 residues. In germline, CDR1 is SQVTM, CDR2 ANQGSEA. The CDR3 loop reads CSVETGQSF. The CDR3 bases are TGCAGCGTTGAAACGGGACAGTCCTTC.

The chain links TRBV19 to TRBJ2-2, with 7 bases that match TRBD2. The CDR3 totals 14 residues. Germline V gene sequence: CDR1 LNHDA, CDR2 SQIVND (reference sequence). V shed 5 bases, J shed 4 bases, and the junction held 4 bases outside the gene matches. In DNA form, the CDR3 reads TGTGCCAGTAGTCCAGGGACTATCACCGGGGAGCTGTTTTTT. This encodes CASSPGTITGELFF.

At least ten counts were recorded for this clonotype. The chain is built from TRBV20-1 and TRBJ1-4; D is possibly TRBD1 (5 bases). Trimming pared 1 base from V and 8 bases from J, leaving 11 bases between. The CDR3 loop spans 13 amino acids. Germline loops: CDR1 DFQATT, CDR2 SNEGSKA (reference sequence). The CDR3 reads CSARVRGMEKLFF. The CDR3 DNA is TGCAGTGCTAGAGTACGGGGCATGGAAAAACTGTTTTTT.

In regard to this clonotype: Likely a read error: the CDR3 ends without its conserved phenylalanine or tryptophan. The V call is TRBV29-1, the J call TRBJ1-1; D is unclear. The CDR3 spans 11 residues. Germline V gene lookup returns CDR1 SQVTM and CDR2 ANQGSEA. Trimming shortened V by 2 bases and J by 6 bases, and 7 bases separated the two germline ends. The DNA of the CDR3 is TGCAGCGTTGAAAACGGCGCTGAAGCTTTCCTT. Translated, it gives CSVENGAEAFL.

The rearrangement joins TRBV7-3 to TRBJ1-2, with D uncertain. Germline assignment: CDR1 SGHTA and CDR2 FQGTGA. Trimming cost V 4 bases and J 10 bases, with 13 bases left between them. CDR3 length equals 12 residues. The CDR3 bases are TGTGCCAGCAGCTCCCCCTCCGGGGACTACACCTTC. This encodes CASSSPSGDYTF.

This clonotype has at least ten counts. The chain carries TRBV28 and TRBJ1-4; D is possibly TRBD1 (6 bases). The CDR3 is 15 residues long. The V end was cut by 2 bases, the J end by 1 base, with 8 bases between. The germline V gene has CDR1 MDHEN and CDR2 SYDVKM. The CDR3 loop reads CASSLGDITNEKLFF. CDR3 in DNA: TGTGCCAGCAGTTTAGGGGACATAACTAATGAAAAACTGTTTTTT.

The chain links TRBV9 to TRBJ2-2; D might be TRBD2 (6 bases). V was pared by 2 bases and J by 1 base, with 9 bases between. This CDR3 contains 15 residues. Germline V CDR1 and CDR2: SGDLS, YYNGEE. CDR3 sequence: CASSVGGENTGELFF. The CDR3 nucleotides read TGTGCCAGCAGCGTCGGAGGGGAGAACACCGGGGAGCTGTTTTTT.

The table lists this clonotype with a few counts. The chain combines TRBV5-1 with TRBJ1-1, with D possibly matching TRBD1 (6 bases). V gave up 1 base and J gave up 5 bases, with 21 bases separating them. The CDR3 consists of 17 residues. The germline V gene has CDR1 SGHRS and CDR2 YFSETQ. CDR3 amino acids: CASSLQGRGQGGTEAFF. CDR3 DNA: TGCGCCAGCAGCTTGCAAGGCCGGGGGCAGGGTGGAACTGAAGCTTTCTTT.

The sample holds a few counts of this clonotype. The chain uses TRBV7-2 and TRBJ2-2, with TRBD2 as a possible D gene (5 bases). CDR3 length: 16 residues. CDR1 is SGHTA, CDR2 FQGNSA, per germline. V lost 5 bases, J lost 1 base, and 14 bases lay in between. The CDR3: CASSLRVAMNTGELFF. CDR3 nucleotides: TGTGCCAGCAGCCTCCGAGTAGCGATGAACACCGGGGAGCTGTTTTTT.

The CDR3 bases are TGTGCCAGCAGCTTAGCCGGGCCGTCAGCTCTCCCCTCTGGGGCCAACGTCCTGACTTTC. Its protein is CASSLAGPSALPSGANVLTF. The V and J genes are TRBV7-9 and TRBJ2-6, with no clear D. Trimming removed 0 bases at V and 0 bases at J, with 18 bases between. CDR1 SEHNR and CDR2 FQNEAQ come from the germline V gene (reference sequence). This CDR3 has 20 residues.

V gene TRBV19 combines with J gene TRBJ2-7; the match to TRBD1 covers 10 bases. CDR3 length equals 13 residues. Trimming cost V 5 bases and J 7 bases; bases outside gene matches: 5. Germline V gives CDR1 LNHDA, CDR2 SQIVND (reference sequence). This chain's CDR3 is CASSPRDRGEQYF. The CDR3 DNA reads TGTGCCAGTAGTCCCCGGGACAGGGGAGAGCAGTACTTC. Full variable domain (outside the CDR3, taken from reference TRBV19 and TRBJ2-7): DGGITQSPKYLFRKEGQNVTLSCEQNLNHDAMYWYRQDPGQGLRLIYYSQIVNDFQKGDIAEGYSVSREKKESFPLTVTSAQKNPTAFYLCASSPRDRGEQYFGPGTRLTVT.

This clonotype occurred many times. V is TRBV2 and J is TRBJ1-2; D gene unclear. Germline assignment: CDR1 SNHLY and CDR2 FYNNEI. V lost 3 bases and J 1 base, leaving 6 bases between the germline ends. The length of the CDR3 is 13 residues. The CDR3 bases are TGTGCCAGCAGTGATTGGGTTAACTATGGCTACACCTTC. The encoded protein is CASSDWVNYGYTF. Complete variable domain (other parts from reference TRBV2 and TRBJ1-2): EPEVTQTPSHQVTQMGQEVILRCVPISNHLYFYWYRQILGQKVEFLVSFYNNEISEKSEIFDDQFSVERPDGSNFTLKIRSTKLEDSAMYFCASSDWVNYGYTFGSGTRLTVV.

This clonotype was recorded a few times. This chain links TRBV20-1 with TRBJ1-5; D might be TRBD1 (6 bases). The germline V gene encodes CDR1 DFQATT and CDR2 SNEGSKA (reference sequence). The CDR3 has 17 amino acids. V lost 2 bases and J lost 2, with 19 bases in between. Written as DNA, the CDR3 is TGCAGTGCTAGAAGCCCGGCAGGGGATTCTCGCAATCAGCCCCAGCATTTT. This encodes CSARSPAGDSRNQPQHF.

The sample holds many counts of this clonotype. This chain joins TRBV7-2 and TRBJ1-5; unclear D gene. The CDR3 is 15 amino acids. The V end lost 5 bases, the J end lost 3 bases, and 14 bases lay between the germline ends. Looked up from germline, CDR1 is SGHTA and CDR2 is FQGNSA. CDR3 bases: TGTGCCAGCAGCGACGTCGGCGGGGTCAATCAGCCCCAGCATTTT. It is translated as CASSDVGGVNQPQHF.

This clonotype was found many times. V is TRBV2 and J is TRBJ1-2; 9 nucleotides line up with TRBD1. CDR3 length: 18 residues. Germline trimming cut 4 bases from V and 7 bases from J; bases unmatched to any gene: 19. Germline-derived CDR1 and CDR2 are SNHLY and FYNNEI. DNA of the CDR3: TGTGCCAGCAGTGTTGGTGTGTTGTCGGACAGGGGAATGAGTGGCTACACCTTC. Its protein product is CASSVGVLSDRGMSGYTF.

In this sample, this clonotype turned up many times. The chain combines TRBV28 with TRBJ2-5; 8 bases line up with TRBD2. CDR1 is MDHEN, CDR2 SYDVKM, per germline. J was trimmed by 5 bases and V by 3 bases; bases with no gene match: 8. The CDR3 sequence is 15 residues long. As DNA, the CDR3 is TGTGCCAGCAGTTTTGGCGGGAGGTGGGGGGAGACCCAGTACTTC. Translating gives CASSFGGRWGETQYF. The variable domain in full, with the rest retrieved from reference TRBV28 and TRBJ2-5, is DVKVTQSSRYLVKRTGEKVFLECVQDMDHENMFWYRQDPGLGLRLIYFSYDVKMKEKGDIPEGYSVSREKKERFSLILESASTNQTSMYLCASSFGGRWGETQYFGPGTRLLVL.

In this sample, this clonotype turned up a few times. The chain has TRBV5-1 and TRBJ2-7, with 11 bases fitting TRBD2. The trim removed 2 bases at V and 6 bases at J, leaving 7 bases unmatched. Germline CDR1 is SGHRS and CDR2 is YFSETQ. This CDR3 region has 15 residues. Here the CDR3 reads CASSFTLAGVGEQYF. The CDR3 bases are TGCGCCAGCAGCTTTACACTAGCGGGAGTTGGCGAGCAGTACTTC. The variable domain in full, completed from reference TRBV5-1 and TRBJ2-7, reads KAGVTQTPRYLIKTRGQQVTLSCSPISGHRSVSWYQQTPGQGLQFLFEYFSETQRNKGNFPGRFSGRQFSNSRSEMNVSTLELGDSALYLCASSFTLAGVGEQYFGPGTRLTVT.